This note documents a single TCR beta chain sequence. This entry comes from a study of blood T cell repertoires in COVID-19. In the authors' workflow: Amplified reference gene primers provided the basis for estimating nucleated cell counts. Libraries were prepared by immunoSEQ multiplex PCR; TCRdb keeps only in-frame clonotypes and omits some of them. The V and J calls and clone size come from that table; D and trimming were worked out from the DNA. The table has 70,000 to 95,000 clones, approximately 85% seen once. Germline loops: CDR1 MDHEN, CDR2 SYDVKM. The V and J ends lost 4 bases and 10 bases, in that order; junction bases with no gene match: 10. The CDR3 runs to 16 residues.

The clonotype was recovered from a man in his 70s with acute or convalescent COVID-19. The sample taken for sequencing was peripheral blood. This chain uses TRBV28 with TRBJ1-6; 10 bases match TRBD1. CDR3 region: CASSYLGQGGNSPLHF. The CDR3 DNA reads as TGTGCCAGCAGTTATCTTGGACAGGGGGGGAACTCACCCCTCCACTTT.